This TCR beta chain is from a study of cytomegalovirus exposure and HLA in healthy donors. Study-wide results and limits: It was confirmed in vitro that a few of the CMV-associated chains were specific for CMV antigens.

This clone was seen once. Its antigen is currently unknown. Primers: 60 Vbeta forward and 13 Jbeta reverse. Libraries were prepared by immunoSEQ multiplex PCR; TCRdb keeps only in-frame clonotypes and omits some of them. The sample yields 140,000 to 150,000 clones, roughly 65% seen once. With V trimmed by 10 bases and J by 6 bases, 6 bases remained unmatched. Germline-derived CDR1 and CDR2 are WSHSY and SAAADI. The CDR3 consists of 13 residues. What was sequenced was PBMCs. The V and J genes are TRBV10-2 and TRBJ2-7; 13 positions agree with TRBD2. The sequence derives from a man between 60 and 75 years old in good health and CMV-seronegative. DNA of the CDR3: TGCGCCACTCGACTAGCGGGAGGCGGCGAGCAGTACTTC. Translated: CATRLAGGGEQYF.